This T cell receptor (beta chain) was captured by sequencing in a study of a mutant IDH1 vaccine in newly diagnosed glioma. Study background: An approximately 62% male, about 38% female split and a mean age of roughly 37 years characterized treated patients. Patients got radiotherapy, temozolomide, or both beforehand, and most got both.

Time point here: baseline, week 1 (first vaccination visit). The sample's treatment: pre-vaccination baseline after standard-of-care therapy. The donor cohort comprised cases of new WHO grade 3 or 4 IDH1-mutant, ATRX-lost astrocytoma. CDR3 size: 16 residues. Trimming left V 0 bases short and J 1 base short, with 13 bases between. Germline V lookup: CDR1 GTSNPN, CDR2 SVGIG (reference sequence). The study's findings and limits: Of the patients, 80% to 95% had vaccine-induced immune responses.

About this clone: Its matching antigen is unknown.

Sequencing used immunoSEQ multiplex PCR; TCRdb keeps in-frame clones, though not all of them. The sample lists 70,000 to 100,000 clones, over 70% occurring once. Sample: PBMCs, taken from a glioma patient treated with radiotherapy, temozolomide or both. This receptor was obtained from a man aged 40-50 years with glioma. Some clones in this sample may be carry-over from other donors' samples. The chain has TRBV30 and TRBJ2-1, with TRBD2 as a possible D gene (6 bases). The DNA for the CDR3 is TGTGCCTGGAGTGTACGGAGGGAATCATCCTACAATGAGCAGTTCTTC. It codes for CAWSVRRESSYNEQFF.